This T cell receptor beta chain is drawn from a study of blood T cells in healthy people across ages. Study-wide background: Roughly one uniquely barcoded beta molecule per two T cells was captured.

There are 15 residues in the CDR3. V shed 1 base and J shed 4 bases, with 10 bases lying between them. A second PCR of about 7 to 11 cycles used a sample-barcoded 5' primer and a J-beta primer mix. TCRdb analysed the 5' RACE reads with MiXCR anew, one entry per CDR3 protein. The table shows some 730,000 distinct CDR3 sequences, with 22% occurring only once. Total RNA extracted from each sample amounted to at least 5.5 micrograms. Sequenced sample: blood. The J gene is TRBJ1-4, the V gene TRBV12-3 or TRBV12-4, with D perhaps matching TRBD1 (5 bases). This TCR came from an older man in good health. CDR3 nucleotide sequence: TGTGCCAGCAGTTTAGTCTGGCAGGGTAATGAAAAACTGTTTTTT. It codes for CASSLVWQGNEKLFF.